Reported below is one T cell receptor beta chain. The data were obtained in a study of cytomegalovirus exposure and HLA in healthy donors. V dropped 5 bases and J dropped 6 bases, with 13 bases sitting between them. The germline CDR1 and CDR2 sequences are SGHVS and FNYEAQ. The CDR3 spans 14 residues. This PCR relied on a set of 60 Vbeta primers and 13 Jbeta primers. The assay was immunoSEQ multiplex PCR, and TCRdb's table has in-frame clones only and misses some. There are some 130,000 clones in the sample; more than 75% occur only once, and 0.95% to 1.4% lies in the top ten. Sequenced material: PBMCs. V usage is TRBV7-6 and J usage is TRBJ2-2; the D gene is possibly TRBD2 (6 bases). The sequence came from a male donor in good health and CMV-seronegative. The DNA for the CDR3 is TGTGCCAGCAGCCCTCCAGGGAGGCCCGGGGAGCTGTTTTTT. It codes for CASSPPGRPGELFF.